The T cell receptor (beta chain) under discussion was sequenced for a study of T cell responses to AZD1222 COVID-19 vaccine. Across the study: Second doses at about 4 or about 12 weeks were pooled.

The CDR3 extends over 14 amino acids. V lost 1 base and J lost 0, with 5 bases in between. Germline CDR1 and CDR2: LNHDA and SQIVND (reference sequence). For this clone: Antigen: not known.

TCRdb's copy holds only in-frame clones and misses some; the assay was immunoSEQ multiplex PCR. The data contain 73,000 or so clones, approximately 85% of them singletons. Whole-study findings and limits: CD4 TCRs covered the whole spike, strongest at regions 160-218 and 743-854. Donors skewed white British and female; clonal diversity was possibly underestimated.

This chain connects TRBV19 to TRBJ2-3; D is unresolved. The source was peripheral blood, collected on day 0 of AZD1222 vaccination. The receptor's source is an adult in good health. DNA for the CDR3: TGTGCCAGTAGTATAGCGGATAGCACAGATACGCAGTATTTT. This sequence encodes CASSIADSTDTQYF. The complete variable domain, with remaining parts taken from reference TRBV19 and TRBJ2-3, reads DGGITQSPKYLFRKEGQNVTLSCEQNLNHDAMYWYRQDPGQGLRLIYYSQIVNDFQKGDIAEGYSVSREKKESFPLTVTSAQKNPTAFYLCASSIADSTDTQYFGPGTRLTVL.